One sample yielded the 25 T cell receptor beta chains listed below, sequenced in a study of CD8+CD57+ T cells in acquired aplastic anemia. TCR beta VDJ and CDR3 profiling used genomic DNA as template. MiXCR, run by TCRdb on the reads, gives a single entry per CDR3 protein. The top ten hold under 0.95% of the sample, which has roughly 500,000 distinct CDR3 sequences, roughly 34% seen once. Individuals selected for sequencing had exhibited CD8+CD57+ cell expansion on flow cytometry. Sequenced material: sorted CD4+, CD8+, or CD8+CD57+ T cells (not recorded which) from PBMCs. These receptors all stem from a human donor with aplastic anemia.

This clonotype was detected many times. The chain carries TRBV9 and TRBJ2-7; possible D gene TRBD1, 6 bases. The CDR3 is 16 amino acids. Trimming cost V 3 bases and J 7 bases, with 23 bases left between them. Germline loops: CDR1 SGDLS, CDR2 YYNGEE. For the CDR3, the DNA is TGTGCCAGCAGCGAGGCCCCGACAGGCGGTCTGGTGGAGCAGTACTTC. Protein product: CASSEAPTGGLVEQYF.

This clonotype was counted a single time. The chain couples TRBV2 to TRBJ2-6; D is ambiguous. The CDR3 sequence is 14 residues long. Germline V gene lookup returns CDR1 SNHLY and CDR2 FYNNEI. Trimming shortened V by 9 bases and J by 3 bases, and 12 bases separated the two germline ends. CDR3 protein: CASQRRFGANVLTF. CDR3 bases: TGTGCCAGTCAACGTAGGTTTGGGGCCAACGTCCTGACTTTC.

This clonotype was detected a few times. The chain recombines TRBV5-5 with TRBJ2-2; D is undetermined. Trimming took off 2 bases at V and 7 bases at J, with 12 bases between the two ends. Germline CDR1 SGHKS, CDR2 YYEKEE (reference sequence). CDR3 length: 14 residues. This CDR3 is CASSLDRKNGELFF. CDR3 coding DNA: TGTGCCAGCAGCTTAGATCGTAAGAACGGGGAGCTGTTTTTT.

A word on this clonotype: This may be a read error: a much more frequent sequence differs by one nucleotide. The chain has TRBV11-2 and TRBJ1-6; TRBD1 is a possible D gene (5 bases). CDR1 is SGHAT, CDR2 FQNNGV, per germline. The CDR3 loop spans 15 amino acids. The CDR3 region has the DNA TGTGCCAGCGGCTTAGGAGGGGTTGTACGTTCACCCCTCCACTTT. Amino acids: CASGLGGVVRSPLHF.

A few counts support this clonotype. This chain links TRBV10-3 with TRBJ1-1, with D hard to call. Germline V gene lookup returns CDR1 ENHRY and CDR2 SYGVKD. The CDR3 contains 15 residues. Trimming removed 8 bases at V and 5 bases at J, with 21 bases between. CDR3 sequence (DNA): TGTGCCATCCATTATTTCGGTCAAGGAGGGACTGAAGCTTTCTTT. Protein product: CAIHYFGQGGTEAFF.

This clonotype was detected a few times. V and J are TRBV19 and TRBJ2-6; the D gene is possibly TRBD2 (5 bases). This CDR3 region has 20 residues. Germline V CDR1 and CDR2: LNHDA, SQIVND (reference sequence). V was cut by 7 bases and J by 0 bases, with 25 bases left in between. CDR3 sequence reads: CASNPTTGFNFYSGANVLTF. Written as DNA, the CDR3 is TGTGCCAGTAACCCAACTACGGGGTTCAATTTCTACTCTGGGGCCAACGTCCTGACTTTC.

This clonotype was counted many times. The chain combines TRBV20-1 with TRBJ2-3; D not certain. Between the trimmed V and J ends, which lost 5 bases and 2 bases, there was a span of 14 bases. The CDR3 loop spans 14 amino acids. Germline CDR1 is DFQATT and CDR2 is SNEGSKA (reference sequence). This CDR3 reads CSAPAPLDTDTQYF. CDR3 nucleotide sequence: TGCAGTGCTCCCGCCCCCCTCGACACAGATACGCAGTATTTT.

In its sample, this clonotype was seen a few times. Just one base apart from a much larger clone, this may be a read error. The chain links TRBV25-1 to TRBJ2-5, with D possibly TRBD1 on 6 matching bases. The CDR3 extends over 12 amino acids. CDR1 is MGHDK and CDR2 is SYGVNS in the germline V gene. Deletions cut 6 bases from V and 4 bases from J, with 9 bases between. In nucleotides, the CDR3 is TGTGCCAGCAGCGGACAGCTAGAGACCCAGTACTTC. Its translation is CASSGQLETQYF.

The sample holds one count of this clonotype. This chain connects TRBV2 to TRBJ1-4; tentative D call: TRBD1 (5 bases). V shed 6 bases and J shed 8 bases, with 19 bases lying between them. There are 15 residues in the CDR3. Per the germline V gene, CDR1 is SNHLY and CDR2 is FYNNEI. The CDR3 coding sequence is TGTGCCAGCAGAGAACTCCGCGGGGCCTCGGAAAAACTGTTTTTT. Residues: CASRELRGASEKLFF.

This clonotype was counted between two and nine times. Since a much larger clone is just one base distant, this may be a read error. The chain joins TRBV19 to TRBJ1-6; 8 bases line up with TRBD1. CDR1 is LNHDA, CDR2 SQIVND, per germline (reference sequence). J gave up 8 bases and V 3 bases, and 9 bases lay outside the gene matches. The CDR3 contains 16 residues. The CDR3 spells CASSITTGVADSPLHF. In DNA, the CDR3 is TGTGCCAGTAGTATTACGACAGGGGTCGCTGATTCACCCCTCCACTTT.

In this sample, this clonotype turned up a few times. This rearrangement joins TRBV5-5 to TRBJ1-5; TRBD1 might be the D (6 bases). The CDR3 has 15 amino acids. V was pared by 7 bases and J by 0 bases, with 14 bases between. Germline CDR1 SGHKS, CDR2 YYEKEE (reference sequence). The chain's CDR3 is CASGGRGGSNQPQHF. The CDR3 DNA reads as TGTGCCAGCGGGGGGAGAGGGGGTAGCAATCAGCCCCAGCATTTT. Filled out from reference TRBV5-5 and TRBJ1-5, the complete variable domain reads DAGVTQSPTHLIKTRGQQVTLRCSPISGHKSVSWYQQVLGQGPQFIFQYYEKEERGRGNFPDRFSARQFPNYSSELNVNALLLGDSALYLCASGGRGGSNQPQHFGDGTRLSIL.

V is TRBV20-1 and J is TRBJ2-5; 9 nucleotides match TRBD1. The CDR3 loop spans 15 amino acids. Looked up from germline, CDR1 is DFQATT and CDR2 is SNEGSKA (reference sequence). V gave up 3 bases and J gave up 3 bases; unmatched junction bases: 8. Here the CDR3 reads CSASAAGTGKETQYF. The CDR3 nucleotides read TGCAGTGCTAGTGCGGCCGGGACAGGGAAAGAGACCCAGTACTTC.

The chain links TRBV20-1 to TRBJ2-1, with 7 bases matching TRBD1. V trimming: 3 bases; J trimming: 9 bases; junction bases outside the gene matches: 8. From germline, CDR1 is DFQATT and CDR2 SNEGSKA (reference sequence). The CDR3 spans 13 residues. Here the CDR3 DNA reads TGCAGTGCTAGCAAGGGACAGCGGAGTGAGCAGTTCTTC. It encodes CSASKGQRSEQFF.

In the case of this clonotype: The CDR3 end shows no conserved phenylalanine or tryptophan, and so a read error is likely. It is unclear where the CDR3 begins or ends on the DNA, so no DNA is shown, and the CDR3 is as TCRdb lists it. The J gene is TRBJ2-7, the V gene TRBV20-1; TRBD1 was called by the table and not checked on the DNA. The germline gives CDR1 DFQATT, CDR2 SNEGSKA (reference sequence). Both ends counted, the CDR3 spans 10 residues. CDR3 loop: CSASRVPGAG.

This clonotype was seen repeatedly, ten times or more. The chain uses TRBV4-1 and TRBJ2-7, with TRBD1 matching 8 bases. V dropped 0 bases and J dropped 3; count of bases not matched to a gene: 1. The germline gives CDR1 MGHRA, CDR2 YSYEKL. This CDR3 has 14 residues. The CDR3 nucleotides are TGCGCCAGCAGCCAAGATGGGACAGGCTACGAGCAGTACTTC. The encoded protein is CASSQDGTGYEQYF.

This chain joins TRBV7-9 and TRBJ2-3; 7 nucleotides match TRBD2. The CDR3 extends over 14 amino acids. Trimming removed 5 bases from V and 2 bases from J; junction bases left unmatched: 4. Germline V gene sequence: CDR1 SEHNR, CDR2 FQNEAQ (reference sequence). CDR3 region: CASSPAGTTDTQYF. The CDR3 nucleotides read TGTGCCAGCAGCCCAGCGGGGACCACAGATACGCAGTATTTT. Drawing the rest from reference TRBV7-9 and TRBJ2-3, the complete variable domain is DTGVSQNPRHKITKRGQNVTFRCDPISEHNRLYWYRQTLGQGPEFLTYFQNEAQLEKSRLLSDRFSAERPKGSFSTLEIQRTEQGDSAMYLCASSPAGTTDTQYFGPGTRLTVL.

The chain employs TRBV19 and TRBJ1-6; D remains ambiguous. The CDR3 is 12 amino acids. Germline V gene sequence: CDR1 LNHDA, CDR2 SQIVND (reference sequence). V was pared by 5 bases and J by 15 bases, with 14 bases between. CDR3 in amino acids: CASSPQTGNLHF. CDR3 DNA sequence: TGTGCCAGTAGTCCTCAGACCGGCAACCTCCACTTT.

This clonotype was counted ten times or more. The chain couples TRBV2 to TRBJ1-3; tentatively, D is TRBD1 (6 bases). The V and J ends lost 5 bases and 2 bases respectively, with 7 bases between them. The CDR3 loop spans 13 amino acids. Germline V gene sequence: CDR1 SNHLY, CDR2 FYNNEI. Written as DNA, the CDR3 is TGTGCCAGCAGTTACAGGGCTGGAAACACCATATATTTT. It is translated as CASSYRAGNTIYF.

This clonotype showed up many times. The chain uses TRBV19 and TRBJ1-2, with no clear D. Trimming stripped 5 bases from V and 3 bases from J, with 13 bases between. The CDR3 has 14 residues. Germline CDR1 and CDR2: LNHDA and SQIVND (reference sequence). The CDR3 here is CASSLHRNDYGYTF. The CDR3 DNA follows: TGTGCCAGTAGTTTACACCGGAACGACTATGGCTACACCTTC.

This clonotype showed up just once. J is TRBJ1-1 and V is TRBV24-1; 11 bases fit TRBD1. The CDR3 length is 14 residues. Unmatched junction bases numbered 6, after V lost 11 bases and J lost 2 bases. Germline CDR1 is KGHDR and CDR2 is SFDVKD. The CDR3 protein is CASGQGAINTEAFF. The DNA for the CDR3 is TGTGCCAGCGGACAGGGGGCCATCAACACTGAAGCTTTCTTT.

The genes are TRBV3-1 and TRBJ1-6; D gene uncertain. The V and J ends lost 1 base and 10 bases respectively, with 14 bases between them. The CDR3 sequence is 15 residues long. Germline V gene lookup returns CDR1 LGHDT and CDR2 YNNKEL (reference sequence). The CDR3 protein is CASSQVPLSKSPLHF. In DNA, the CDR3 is TGTGCCAGCAGCCAAGTCCCCTTAAGTAAGTCACCCCTCCACTTT.

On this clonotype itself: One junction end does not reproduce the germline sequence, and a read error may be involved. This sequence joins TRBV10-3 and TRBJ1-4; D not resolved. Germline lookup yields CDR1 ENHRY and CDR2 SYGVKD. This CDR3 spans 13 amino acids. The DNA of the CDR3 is TGTGCCAGCAGTGTTGTGCTCAATGAAAAACTGTTTTTT. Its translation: CASSVVLNEKLFF.

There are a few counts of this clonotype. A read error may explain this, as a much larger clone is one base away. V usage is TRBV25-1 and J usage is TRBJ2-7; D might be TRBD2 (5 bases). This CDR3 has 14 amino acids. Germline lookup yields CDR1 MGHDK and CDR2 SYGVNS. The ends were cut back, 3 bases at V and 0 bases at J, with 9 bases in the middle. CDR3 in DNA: TGTGCCAGCAGTGATGGGAGTTCCTCCTACGAGCAGTACTTC. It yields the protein CASSDGSSSYEQYF.

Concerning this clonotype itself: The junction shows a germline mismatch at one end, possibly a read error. The CDR3 DNA sequence: TGTGCCAGCAGCAAGAATACAGGGAACTATAATTCACCTCTCCACTTT. Protein product: CASSKNTGNYNSPLHF. This chain links TRBV12-3 or TRBV12-4 with TRBJ1-6; a possible D gene is TRBD1 (6 bases). The CDR3 totals 16 residues.

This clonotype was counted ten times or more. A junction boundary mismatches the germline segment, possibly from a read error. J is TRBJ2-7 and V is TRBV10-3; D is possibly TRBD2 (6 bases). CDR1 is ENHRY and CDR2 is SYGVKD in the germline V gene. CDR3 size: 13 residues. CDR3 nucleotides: TGTGCCATTAGTGCGGGGAGCTCTGACGAGCAGTACTTC. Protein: CAISAGSSDEQYF.